This T cell receptor beta chain is from a study of T cells in Graves' hyperthyroidism and ophthalmopathy. The V and J ends lost 0 bases and 11 bases, in that order; junction bases with no gene match: 12. CDR1 is SGHKS, CDR2 YYEKEE, per germline (reference sequence). The CDR3 extends over 16 amino acids. Amplification of TCR beta CDR3 regions used RNA as the template. TCR CDR3 underwent first-round RT-PCR with the HTBI primer set. TCRdb analysed the multiplex PCR reads with MiXCR anew, one entry per CDR3 protein. This table holds some 490,000 distinct CDR3 sequences, approximately 22% found once. This clonotype came up a few times.

The TCR originated in a woman in her sixties or seventies with Graves' ophthalmopathy. The sequencing sample was made of blood. This sequence joins TRBV5-5 and TRBJ1-1; the match to TRBD1 covers 11 bases. CDR3 coding DNA: TGTGCCAGCAGCTTGGCCACCAGGACAGGGGGCGGGGAGGCTTTCTTT. Protein sequence: CASSLATRTGGGEAFF.